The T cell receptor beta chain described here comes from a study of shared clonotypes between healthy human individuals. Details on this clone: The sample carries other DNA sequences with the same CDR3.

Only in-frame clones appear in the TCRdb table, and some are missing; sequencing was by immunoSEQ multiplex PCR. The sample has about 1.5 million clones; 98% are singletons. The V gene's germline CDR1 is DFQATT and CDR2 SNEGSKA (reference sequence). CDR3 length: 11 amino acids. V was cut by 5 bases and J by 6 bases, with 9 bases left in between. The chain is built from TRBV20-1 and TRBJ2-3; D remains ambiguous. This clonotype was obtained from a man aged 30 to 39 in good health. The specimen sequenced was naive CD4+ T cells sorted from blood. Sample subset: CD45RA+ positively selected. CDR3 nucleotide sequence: TGCAGTGCTTGGGTTGGTGATACGCAGTATTTT. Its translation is CSAWVGDTQYF.